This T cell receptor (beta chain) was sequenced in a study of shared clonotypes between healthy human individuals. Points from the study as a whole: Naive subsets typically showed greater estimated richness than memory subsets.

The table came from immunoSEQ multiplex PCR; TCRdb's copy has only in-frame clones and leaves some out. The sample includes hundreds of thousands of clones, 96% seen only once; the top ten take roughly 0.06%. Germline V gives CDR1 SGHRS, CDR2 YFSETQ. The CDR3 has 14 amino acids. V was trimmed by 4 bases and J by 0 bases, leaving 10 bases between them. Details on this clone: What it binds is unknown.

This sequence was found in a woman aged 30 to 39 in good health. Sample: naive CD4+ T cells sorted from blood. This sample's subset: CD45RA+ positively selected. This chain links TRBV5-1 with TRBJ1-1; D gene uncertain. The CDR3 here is CASSVDRLNTEAFF. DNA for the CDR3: TGCGCCAGCAGCGTGGACCGATTGAACACTGAAGCTTTCTTT.